This is a list of T cell receptor beta chains from one sample in a study of shared T cell receptors in the human thymus. Some clones are missing from TCRdb's copy, which holds only in-frame ones; the method was immunoSEQ multiplex PCR. This sample yields about 610,000 clones, of which more than 75% are seen a single time; about 0.01% belongs to the top ten. A further study also used this sample, focusing on human thymus T cells.

The sequenced material came from thymocytes. These receptors all come from a boy under three years old with a congenital heart defect. Both conserved end residues are part of each CDR3. A D gene is named only where the DNA matches it firmly. Part of the rows lack a size; the others show once, few, many or a class for expanded clones.

-	once	TRBV4-3	TRBJ2-1	TGCGCCAGCAGCCAAGTTCGTAGCTCCTACAATGAGCAGTTCTTC	CASSQVRSSYNEQFF
TRBD1	-	TRBV4-3	TRBJ1-4	TGCGCCAGCAGCCAAGACCGGACAGGCCCAACTAATGAAAAACTGTTTTTT	CASSQDRTGPTNEKLFF
TRBD2	-	TRBV5-5	TRBJ2-7	TGTGCCAGCAGCCCTAGGACTAGCGGGAGGGCGAGCTCCTACGAGCAGTACTTC	CASSPRTSGRASSYEQYF
-	once	TRBV18	TRBJ2-3	TGTGCCAGCTCACCCCGGGGGTCTAGAAGCACAGATACGCAGTATTTT	CASSPRGSRSTDTQYF
-	few	TRBV5-6	TRBJ1-5	TGTGCCAGCAGCTTGGGAGGGAGCAATCAGCCCCAGCATTTT	CASSLGGSNQPQHF
TRBD1	-	TRBV14	TRBJ1-1	TGTGCCAGCAGCCAAAGGGTCCGAGACAGGGGATCAGTGAGGAACACTGAAGCTTTCTTT	CASSQRVRDRGSVRNTEAFF
TRBD1	-	TRBV28	TRBJ2-2	TGTGCCAGCAGTACCCGGACAGGGGAGGACGGGGAGCTGTTTTTT	CASSTRTGEDGELFF
TRBD1	-	TRBV4-2	TRBJ2-4	TGTGCCAGCAGCCAAGGGGAGTTCGACAGGGCACAAGGCTTGTACCTAGCCAAAAACATTCAGTACTTC	CASSQGEFDRAQGLYLAKNIQYF
TRBD2	once	TRBV9	TRBJ2-7	TGTGCCAGCAGCGTAGAAACTAGCGGGAAGTTCGACGAGCAGTACTTC	CASSVETSGKFDEQYF
-	-	TRBV27	TRBJ2-7	TGTGCCAGCAGTTTCTGGGGCCTTTATTCCTACGAGCAGTACTTC	CASSFWGLYSYEQYF
TRBD1	-	TRBV9	TRBJ1-6	TGTGCCAGCAGCCCGACGGACAGGGAAGTTAGTTCACCCCTCCACTTT	CASSPTDREVSSPLHF
TRBD2	-	TRBV29-1	TRBJ2-7	TGCAGCGTTGATTTTCGGGGGAGGGTGGGCGACGAGCAGTACTTC	CSVDFRGRVGDEQYF
TRBD1	-	TRBV7-6	TRBJ1-2	TGTGCCAGCAGCTTAGGCGCGGGCGGGACAGGGGAGATAGGCTATGGCTACACCTTC	CASSLGAGGTGEIGYGYTF
TRBD1	-	TRBV27	TRBJ1-1	TGTGCCAGCAGTTTAGCGACAGGGGGTGGGGAAGCTTTCTTT	CASSLATGGGEAFF
TRBD2	-	TRBV9	TRBJ2-1	TGTGCCAGCAGCGTAAGGGCGGGAGCCTTCGATGAGCAGTTCTTC	CASSVRAGAFDEQFF
-	-	TRBV18	TRBJ1-1	TGTGCCAGCTCACGGTCGGCAGGGGCTGAAGCTTTCTTT	CASSRSAGAEAFF
-	-	TRBV11-2	TRBJ2-3	TGTGCCAGCAGCGAATACCCGGGACAAGGCCGCACAGATACGCAGTATTTT	CASSEYPGQGRTDTQYF
TRBD1	-	TRBV20-1	TRBJ1-2	TGCAGCCCCTACAGGGGGCGTCGCTACACCTTC	CSPYRGRRYTF
TRBD1	-	TRBV5-8	TRBJ2-7	TGTGCCAGCAGAGACAGGGTTCCCTACGAGCAGTACTTC	CASRDRVPYEQYF
TRBD2	-	TRBV4-3	TRBJ2-5	TGCGCCAGCAGCCGGAGACTAGCGGGAGGGCCGAGGCTTGAGACCCAGTACTTC	CASSRRLAGGPRLETQYF
-	-	TRBV10-3	TRBJ2-5	TGTGCCATCAGTGAGTTACGACTAGGTTATGGGACCCAGTACTTC	CAISELRLGYGTQYF
TRBD1	-	TRBV11-2	TRBJ1-1	TGTGCCAGCAGCTCCTCGGGGACAGGGGAGAACACTGAAGCTTTCTTT	CASSSSGTGENTEAFF
-	-	TRBV6-6	TRBJ2-7	TGTGCCAGCAGTTACACCGACAGGCCCTACGAGCAGTACTTC	CASSYTDRPYEQYF
TRBD1	-	TRBV13	TRBJ1-2	TGTGCCAGCAGCTGCCGGCAGGGGGCTTGCTATGGCTACACCTTC	CASSCRQGACYGYTF
-	-	TRBV2	TRBJ1-1	TGTGATCGGGGGATGAACACTGAAGCTTTCTTT	CDRGMNTEAFF
TRBD2	-	TRBV11-2	TRBJ2-7	TGTGCCAGCAGCCTCCGTCACCAGCGGGAGGCACCCTACGAGCAGTACTTC	CASSLRHQREAPYEQYF
-	-	TRBV4-2	TRBJ2-5	TGTGCCAGCAGCCAACGACCGGGACGGGGGAAAGAGACCCAGTACTTC	CASSQRPGRGKETQYF
-	-	TRBV14	TRBJ1-2	TGTGCCAGCAGTCCCCGGGACAAGTCCCTTCACTATGGCTACACCTTC	CASSPRDKSLHYGYTF
-	-	TRBV11-3	TRBJ1-1	TGTGCCAGCAGCCCCCGACAGGCCTGTGAAGCTTTCTTT	CASSPRQACEAFF
-	-	TRBV9	TRBJ2-1	TGTGCCAGCAGCCCGGTAGGGGGTTTCGAAAATGAGCAGTTCTTC	CASSPVGGFENEQFF
TRBD1	-	TRBV9	TRBJ1-2	TGTGCCAGCAGCGTAGACCAGGGGGAGTATGGCTACCCCTTC	CASSVDQGEYGYPF
TRBD2	once	TRBV28	TRBJ2-7	TGTGCCAGCAGTTCTTCCCGGACTAGCGGGGGCTACGAGCAGTACTTC	CASSSSRTSGGYEQYF
-	-	TRBV7-9	TRBJ2-2	TGTGCCAGCAGCTCCTACGTGACGAGAGGGACCGGGGAGCTGTTTTTT	CASSSYVTRGTGELFF
-	-	TRBV30	TRBJ2-7	TGTGCCTGGAGTGCAGAGCGGAATTCCTACGAGCAGTACTTC	CAWSAERNSYEQYF
TRBD1	-	TRBV27	TRBJ1-1	TGTGCCAGCAGCCTCCGGGCAGGGGGGAGGACTGAAGCTTTCTTT	CASSLRAGGRTEAFF
-	-	TRBV27	TRBJ2-1	TGTGCCAGCAGGAGTTTACGTAGTGCAGGAGGCCTCTACAATGAGCAGTTCTTC	CASRSLRSAGGLYNEQFF
TRBD2	-	TRBV18	TRBJ2-5	TGTGCCAGCTCACCAATCCCCTCGGGGGGGGAGACCCAGTACTTC	CASSPIPSGGETQYF
TRBD2	-	TRBV5-5	TRBJ2-5	TGTGCCAGCAGCCCCCCGGGGGGAGAGACCCAGTACTTC	CASSPPGGETQYF
TRBD2	-	TRBV4-3	TRBJ2-7	TGCGCCAGCAGCCAAGATAGCGGGAGGCGCGGGAACGAGCAGTACTTC	CASSQDSGRRGNEQYF
-	-	TRBV4-1	TRBJ2-7	TGCGCCAGCAGCCAAGTAAGGCGGGCGGGGAACTACGAGCAGTACTTC	CASSQVRRAGNYEQYF